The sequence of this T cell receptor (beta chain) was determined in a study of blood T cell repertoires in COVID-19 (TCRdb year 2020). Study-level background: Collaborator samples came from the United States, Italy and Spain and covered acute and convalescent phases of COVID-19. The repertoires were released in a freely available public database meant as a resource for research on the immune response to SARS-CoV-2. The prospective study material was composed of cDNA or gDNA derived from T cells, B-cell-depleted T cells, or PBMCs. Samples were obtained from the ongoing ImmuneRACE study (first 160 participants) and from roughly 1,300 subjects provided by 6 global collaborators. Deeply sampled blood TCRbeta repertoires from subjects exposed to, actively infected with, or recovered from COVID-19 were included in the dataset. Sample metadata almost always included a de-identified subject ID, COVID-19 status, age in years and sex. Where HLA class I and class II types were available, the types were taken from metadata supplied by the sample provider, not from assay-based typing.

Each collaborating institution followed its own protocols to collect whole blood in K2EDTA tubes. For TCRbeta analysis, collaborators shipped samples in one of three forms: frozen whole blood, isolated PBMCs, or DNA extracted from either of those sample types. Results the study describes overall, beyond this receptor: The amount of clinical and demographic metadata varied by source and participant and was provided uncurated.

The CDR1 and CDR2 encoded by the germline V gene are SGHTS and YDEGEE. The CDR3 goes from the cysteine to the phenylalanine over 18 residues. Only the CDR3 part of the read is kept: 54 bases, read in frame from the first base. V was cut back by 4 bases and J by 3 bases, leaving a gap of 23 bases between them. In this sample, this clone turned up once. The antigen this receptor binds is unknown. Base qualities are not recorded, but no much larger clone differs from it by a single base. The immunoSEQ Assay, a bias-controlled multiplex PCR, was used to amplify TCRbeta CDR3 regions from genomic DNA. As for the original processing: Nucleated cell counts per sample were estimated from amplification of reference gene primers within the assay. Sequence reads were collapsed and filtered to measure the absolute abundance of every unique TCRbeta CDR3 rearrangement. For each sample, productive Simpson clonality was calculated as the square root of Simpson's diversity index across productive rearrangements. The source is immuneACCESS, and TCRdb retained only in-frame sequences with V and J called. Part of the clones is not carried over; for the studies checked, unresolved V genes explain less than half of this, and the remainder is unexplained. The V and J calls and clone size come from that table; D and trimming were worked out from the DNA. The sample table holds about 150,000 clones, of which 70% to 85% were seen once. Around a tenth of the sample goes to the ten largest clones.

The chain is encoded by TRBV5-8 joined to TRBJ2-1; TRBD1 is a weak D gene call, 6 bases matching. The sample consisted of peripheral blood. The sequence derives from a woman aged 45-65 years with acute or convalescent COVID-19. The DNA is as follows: TGTGCCAGCAGCCCTGGTTGGGCGGCAGGGGTAGGCTACAATGAGCAGTTCTTC. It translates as CASSPGWAAGVGYNEQFF.